Each of the 4 T cell receptor beta chains below was sequenced from the same sample in a study of identical twins. MiXCR was run by TCRdb on the 5' RACE reads, yielding one entry per CDR3 protein. The data contain roughly 710,000 distinct CDR3 sequences, around 5.7% of them singletons. Sequencing was done on a sample of naive T cells sorted from blood. Receptor source: a man younger than 35 in good health.

This clonotype was recorded at least ten times. V usage is TRBV10-3 and J usage is TRBJ2-1; 8 positions agree with TRBD2. CDR3 size: 15 residues. Unmatched junction bases numbered 6, after V lost 6 bases and J lost 2 bases. The germline gives CDR1 ENHRY, CDR2 SYGVKD. In DNA, the CDR3 is TGTGCCATCAGCCCAAGCGGGAGCCCCTACAATGAGCAGTTCTTC. Translating gives CAISPSGSPYNEQFF.

This clonotype was recorded at least ten times. The chain carries TRBV7-9 and TRBJ1-1; D uncertain. The CDR3 extends over 16 amino acids. Trimming stripped 0 bases from V and 8 bases from J, with 19 bases between. The germline CDR1 and CDR2 sequences are SEHNR and FQNEAQ (reference sequence). This CDR3 reads CASSLAAGAGQKEAFF. The CDR3 DNA sequence: TGTGCCAGCAGCTTAGCCGCGGGAGCGGGCCAGAAAGAAGCTTTCTTT. The full variable domain, rest sourced from reference TRBV7-9 and TRBJ1-1, is DTGVSQNPRHKITKRGQNVTFRCDPISEHNRLYWYRQTLGQGPEFLTYFQNEAQLEKSRLLSDRFSAERPKGSFSTLEIQRTEQGDSAMYLCASSLAAGAGQKEAFFGQGTRLTVV.

V usage is TRBV7-6 and J usage is TRBJ2-7; TRBD1 matches at 11 bases. Germline V CDR1 and CDR2: SGHVS, FNYEAQ. V shed 0 bases, J shed 6 bases, and the junction held 4 bases outside the gene matches. The CDR3 is 15 residues long. The CDR3: CASSLAGTGGLEQYF. CDR3 sequence (DNA): TGTGCCAGCAGCTTAGCCGGGACAGGGGGTCTCGAGCAGTACTTC.

At least ten counts were recorded for this clonotype. This sequence joins TRBV27 and TRBJ2-3, with 7 nucleotides matching TRBD2. This CDR3 is built from 15 residues. Germline loops: CDR1 MNHEY, CDR2 SMNVEV (reference sequence). V lost 8 bases and J lost 2; bases outside the gene matches: 10. This chain's CDR3 is CASAPSGANTDTQYF. In DNA form, the CDR3 reads TGTGCCAGCGCCCCCAGCGGGGCAAACACAGATACGCAGTATTTT.